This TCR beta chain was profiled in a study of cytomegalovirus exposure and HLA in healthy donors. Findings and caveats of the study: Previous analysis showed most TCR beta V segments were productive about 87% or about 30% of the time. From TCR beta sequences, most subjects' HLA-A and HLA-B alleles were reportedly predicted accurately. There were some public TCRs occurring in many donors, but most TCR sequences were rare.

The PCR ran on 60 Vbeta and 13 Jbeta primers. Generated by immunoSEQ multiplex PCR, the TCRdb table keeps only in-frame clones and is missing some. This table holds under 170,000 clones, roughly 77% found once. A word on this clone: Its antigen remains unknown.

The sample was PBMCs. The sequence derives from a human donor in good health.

The CDR3 is CASSLKGGSGELFF. CDR3 nucleotide sequence: TGTGCCAGCAGCTTGAAGGGGGGGTCCGGGGAGCTGTTTTTT. The chain recombines TRBV5-5 with TRBJ2-2, with D possibly TRBD2 on 7 matching bases. The CDR3 consists of 14 residues. The germline V gene has CDR1 SGHKS and CDR2 YYEKEE (reference sequence). The V gene lost 1 base and the J gene lost 6 bases, with 10 bases spanning the gap.